The 12 T cell receptor beta chains presented below share a single source sample, sequenced in a study of metastatic and nonmetastatic thyroid tumors. No treatment had been given to any patient before thyroid surgery. TCRdb used MiXCR to call clones anew from the PCR reads. There are tens of thousands of clones in the sample; around a quarter occur only once, and around 9.6% lies in the top ten. Sequenced sample: blood. These receptors were taken from a female donor with papillary thyroid cancer or a benign thyroid nodule (not recorded which). Some clones in this sample may be carry-over from other donors' samples.

In this sample, this clone turned up many times. This chain connects TRBV20-1 to TRBJ2-3; D assignment may be TRBD1 or TRBD2 (5 bases each). In germline, CDR1 is DFQATT, CDR2 SNEGSKA (reference sequence). CDR3 length: 18 amino acids. The V and J ends lost 1 base and 6 bases respectively, with 26 bases between them. The CDR3 region is CSARGGTTGMRLLDTQYF. The DNA for the CDR3 is TGCAGTGCTAGAGGAGGGACGACGGGAATGCGCCTGTTGGATACGCAGTATTTT.

This sequence joins TRBV20-1 and TRBJ1-5, with TRBD1 identical over 8 bases. Germline CDR1 is DFQATT and CDR2 is SNEGSKA (reference sequence). The ends lost 1 base at V and 4 bases at J; junction bases unmatched: 0. This CDR3 spans 13 amino acids. The CDR3: CSARGQGNQPQHF. The CDR3, as DNA: TGCAGTGCTAGAGGACAGGGGAATCAGCCCCAGCATTTT.

J is TRBJ2-7 and V is TRBV4-1; D is undetermined. Looked up from germline, CDR1 is MGHRA and CDR2 is YSYEKL. The CDR3 covers 16 residues. Trimming shortened V by 4 bases and J by 2 bases, and 18 bases separated the two germline ends. DNA of the CDR3: TGCGCCAGCAGCCCTTACTACCCCGAACCCGCCTACGAGCAGTACTTC. Protein product: CASSPYYPEPAYEQYF.

This clone turned up a few times. This chain uses TRBV6-1 with TRBJ1-2; D is undetermined. V was clipped by 6 bases and J by 5 bases, with 7 bases between them. This CDR3 contains 11 residues. CDR1 is MNHNS, CDR2 SASEGT, per germline. The CDR3, as DNA: TGTGCCAGCAGGGGGTTGTATGGCTACACCTTC. Its protein is CASRGLYGYTF.

CDR3 amino acids: CAESVETGGYTF. CDR3 DNA: TGTGCCGAGAGTGTAGAGACCGGCGGCTACACCTTC. The chain joins TRBV30 to TRBJ1-2; D unresolved. The CDR3 has 12 residues. V was trimmed by 8 bases and J by 8 bases, leaving 18 bases between them. Per germline, CDR1 GTSNPN and CDR2 SVGIG (reference sequence).

Details on this clone: Its ends do not fully match the called genes, so a read error is possible. This chain uses TRBV6-2 or TRBV6-3 with TRBJ2-5; D ambiguous. The CDR3 is 12 residues long. Germline-derived CDR1 and CDR2 are MNHEY and SVGEGT. The CDR3 DNA follows: TGTGCAAGCTCGGAGAGAGTTGAGAACCAGTACTTC. This encodes CASSERVENQYF.

This chain joins TRBV11-3 and TRBJ1-1; tentative D call: TRBD1 (5 bases). CDR3 length: 14 amino acids. Per germline, CDR1 SGHNT and CDR2 YENEEA. The germline V and J ends were trimmed by 5 bases and 0 bases, with 10 bases remaining between them. The CDR3 DNA follows: TGTGCCAGCAGCGGGGCACGCCTGAACACTGAAGCTTTCTTT. Translating it yields CASSGARLNTEAFF. The complete variable domain, with remaining parts taken from reference TRBV11-3 and TRBJ1-1, reads EAGVVQSPRYKIIEKKQPVAFWCNPISGHNTLYWYLQNLGQGPELLIRYENEEAVDDSQLPKDRFSAERLKGVDSTLKIQPAELGDSAVYLCASSGARLNTEAFFGQGTRLTVV.

This rearrangement joins TRBV18 to TRBJ2-3; D is uncertain. V lost 2 bases to trimming and J lost 0 bases, with 21 bases between them. The CDR3 spans 19 residues. Germline V gene data show CDR1 as KGHSH and CDR2 as LQKENI. The CDR3 reads CASSPFLQSLAGSTDTQYF. DNA for the CDR3: TGTGCCAGCTCACCATTTTTACAGAGTTTAGCTGGTAGCACAGATACGCAGTATTTT. The whole variable domain, filled in from reference TRBV18 and TRBJ2-3, reads NAGVMQNPRHLVRRRGQEARLRCSPMKGHSHVYWYRQLPEEGLKFMVYLQKENIIDESGMPKERFSAEFPKEGPSILRIQQVVRGDSAAYFCASSPFLQSLAGSTDTQYFGPGTRLTVL.

V and J are TRBV9 and TRBJ2-7; D remains ambiguous. V lost 4 bases, J lost 3 bases, and 14 bases lay in between. The CDR3 spans 14 residues. Germline CDR1 reads SGDLS; CDR2 reads YYNGEE. CDR3 sequence (DNA): TGTGCCAGCAGCCCTGACGGCGATCTCTACGAGCAGTACTTC. It translates to CASSPDGDLYEQYF. The entire variable domain, with the rest obtained from reference TRBV9 and TRBJ2-7, is as follows: DSGVTQTPKHLITATGQRVTLRCSPRSGDLSVYWYQQSLDQGLQFLIQYYNGEERAKGNILERFSAQQFPDLHSELNLSSLELGDSALYFCASSPDGDLYEQYFGPGTRLTVT.

This clone was observed many times. The chain links TRBV11-3 to TRBJ1-1; 9 nucleotides match TRBD1. Trimming at V came to 5 bases and at J to 1 base, leaving 2 bases not matched to a gene. Germline V CDR1 and CDR2: SGHNT, YENEEA. This CDR3 region has 14 residues. The CDR3 reads CASSPGQGNTEAFF. In DNA, the CDR3 is TGTGCCAGCAGCCCGGGACAGGGGAACACTGAAGCTTTCTTT. Together with reference TRBV11-3 and TRBJ1-1, the CDR3 gives the full variable domain: EAGVVQSPRYKIIEKKQPVAFWCNPISGHNTLYWYLQNLGQGPELLIRYENEEAVDDSQLPKDRFSAERLKGVDSTLKIQPAELGDSAVYLCASSPGQGNTEAFFGQGTRLTVV.

The sample holds many counts of this clone. The chain carries TRBV30 and TRBJ2-2; D might be TRBD2 (5 bases). Per the germline V gene, CDR1 is GTSNPN and CDR2 is SVGIG (reference sequence). V was shortened by 0 bases and J by 3 bases, with 5 bases between the two germline ends. This CDR3 has 13 residues. CDR3 region: CAWSVGDTGELFF. CDR3 nucleotide sequence: TGTGCCTGGAGTGTCGGGGACACCGGGGAGCTGTTTTTT.

This clone was recorded at least ten times. It may be a read error: a sequence one base away is much more abundant. The same CDR3 also results from other DNA sequences found in this sample. V gene TRBV9 combines with J gene TRBJ2-2, with 11 bases identical to TRBD2. V gave up 8 bases and J gave up 9 bases; unmatched junction bases: 12. This CDR3 spans 15 amino acids. Germline loops: CDR1 SGDLS, CDR2 YYNGEE. This CDR3 is CASTRSGRVVRELFF. The CDR3 DNA reads as TGTGCCAGTACCCGTAGCGGGAGGGTTGTCCGGGAGCTGTTTTTT.